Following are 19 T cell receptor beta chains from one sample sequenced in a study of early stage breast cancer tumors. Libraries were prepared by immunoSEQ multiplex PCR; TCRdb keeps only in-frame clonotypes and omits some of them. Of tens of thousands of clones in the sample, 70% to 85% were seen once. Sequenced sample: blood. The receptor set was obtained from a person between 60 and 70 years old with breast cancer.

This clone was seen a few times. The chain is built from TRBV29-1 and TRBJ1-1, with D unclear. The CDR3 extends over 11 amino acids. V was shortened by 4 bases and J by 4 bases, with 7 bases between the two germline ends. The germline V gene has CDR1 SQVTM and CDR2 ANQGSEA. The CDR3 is CSVGTGTEAFF. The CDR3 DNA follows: TGCAGCGTTGGTACGGGCACTGAAGCTTTCTTT.

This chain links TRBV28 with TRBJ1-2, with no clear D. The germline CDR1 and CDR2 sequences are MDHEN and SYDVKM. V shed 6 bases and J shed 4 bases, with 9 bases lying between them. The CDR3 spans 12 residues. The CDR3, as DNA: TGTGCCAGCAGCGACCGCTTCTATGGCTACACCTTC. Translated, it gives CASSDRFYGYTF.

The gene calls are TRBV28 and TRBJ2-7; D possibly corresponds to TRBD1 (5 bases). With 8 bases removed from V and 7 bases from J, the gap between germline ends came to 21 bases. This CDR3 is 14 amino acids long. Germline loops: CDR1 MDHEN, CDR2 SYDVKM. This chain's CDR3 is CASFGAGQPGEQYF. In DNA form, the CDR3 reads TGTGCCAGCTTTGGGGCAGGGCAACCAGGGGAGCAGTACTTC.

The CDR3 loop reads CASSTTGNSYEQYF. CDR3 nucleotide sequence: TGTGCCAGTAGTACCACAGGGAACTCCTACGAGCAGTACTTC. This rearrangement joins TRBV19 to TRBJ2-7; D possibly corresponds to TRBD1 (6 bases). Germline V gives CDR1 LNHDA, CDR2 SQIVND (reference sequence). Trimming shortened V by 4 bases and J by 0 bases, and 10 bases separated the two germline ends. The length of the CDR3 is 14 residues.

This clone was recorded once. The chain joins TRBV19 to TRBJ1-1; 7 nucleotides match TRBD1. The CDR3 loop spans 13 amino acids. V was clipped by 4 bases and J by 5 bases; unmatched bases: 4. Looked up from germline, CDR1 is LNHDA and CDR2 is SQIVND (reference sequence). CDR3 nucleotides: TGTGCCAGTAGTAAAAAGACAGGGACTGAAGCTTTCTTT. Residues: CASSKKTGTEAFF.

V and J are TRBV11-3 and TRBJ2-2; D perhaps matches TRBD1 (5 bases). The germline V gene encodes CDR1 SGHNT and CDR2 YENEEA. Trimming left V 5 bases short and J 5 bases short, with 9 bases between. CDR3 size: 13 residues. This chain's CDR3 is CASSTQGTGELFF. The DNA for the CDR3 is TGTGCCAGCAGCACCCAGGGAACCGGGGAGCTGTTTTTT.

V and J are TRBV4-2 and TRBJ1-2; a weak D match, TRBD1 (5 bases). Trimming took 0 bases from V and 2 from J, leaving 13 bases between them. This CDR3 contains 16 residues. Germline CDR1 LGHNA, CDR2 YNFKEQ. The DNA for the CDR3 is TGTGCCAGCAGCCAAGAGGTCCGACAGACGAACTATGGCTACACCTTC. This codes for CASSQEVRQTNYGYTF.

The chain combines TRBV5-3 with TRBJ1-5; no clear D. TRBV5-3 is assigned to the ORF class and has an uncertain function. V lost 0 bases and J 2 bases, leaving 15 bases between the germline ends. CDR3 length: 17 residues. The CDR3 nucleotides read TGTGCCAGAAGCTTGGAAACGGGGTGGTTAGGCAATCAGCCCCAGCATTTT. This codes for CARSLETGWLGNQPQHF.

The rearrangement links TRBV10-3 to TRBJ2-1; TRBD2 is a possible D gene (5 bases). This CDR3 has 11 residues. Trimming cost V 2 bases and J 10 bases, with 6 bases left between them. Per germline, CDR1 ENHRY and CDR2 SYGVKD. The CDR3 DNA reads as TGTGCCATCAGTGAGAGGGAGGAGCAGTTCTTC. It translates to CAISEREEQFF.

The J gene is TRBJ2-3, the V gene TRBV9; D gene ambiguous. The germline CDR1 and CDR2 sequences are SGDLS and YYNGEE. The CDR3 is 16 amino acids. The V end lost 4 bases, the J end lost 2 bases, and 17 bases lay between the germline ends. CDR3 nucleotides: TGTGCCAGCAGCCCCATTCCCCCGGGCGTCACAGATACGCAGTATTTT. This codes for CASSPIPPGVTDTQYF.

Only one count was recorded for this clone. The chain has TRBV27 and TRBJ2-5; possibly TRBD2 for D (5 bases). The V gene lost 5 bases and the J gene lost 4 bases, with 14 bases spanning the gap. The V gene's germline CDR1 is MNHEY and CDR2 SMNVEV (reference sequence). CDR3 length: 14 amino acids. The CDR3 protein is CASSHGRAGETQYF. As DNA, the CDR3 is TGTGCCAGCAGTCACGGACGGGCGGGAGAGACCCAGTACTTC.

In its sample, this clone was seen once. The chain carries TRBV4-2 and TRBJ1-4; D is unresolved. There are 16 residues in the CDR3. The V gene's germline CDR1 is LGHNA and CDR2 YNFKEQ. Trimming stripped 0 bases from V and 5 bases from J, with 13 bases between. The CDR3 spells CASSQEPWTENEKLFF. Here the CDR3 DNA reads TGTGCCAGCAGCCAAGAGCCGTGGACCGAAAATGAAAAACTGTTTTTT.

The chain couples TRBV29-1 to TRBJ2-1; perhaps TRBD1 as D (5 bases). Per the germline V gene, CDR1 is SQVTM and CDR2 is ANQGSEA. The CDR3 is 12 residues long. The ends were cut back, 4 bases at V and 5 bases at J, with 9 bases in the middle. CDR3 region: CSVVPGNNEQFF. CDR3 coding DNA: TGCAGCGTTGTCCCAGGGAACAATGAGCAGTTCTTC.

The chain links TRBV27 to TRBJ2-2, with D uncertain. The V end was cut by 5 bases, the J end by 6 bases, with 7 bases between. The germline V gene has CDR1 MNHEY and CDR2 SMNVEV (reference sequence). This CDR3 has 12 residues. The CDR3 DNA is TGTGCCAGCAGTCCGCACCCCGGGGAGCTGTTTTTT. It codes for CASSPHPGELFF.

CDR3 region: CASSFHGGSYNEQFF. The CDR3 coding sequence is TGTGCCAGCAGCTTCCACGGCGGGAGCTACAATGAGCAGTTCTTC. V usage is TRBV7-8 and J usage is TRBJ2-1; 7 positions match TRBD2. This CDR3 has 15 residues. CDR1 SGHVS and CDR2 FQNEAQ come from the germline V gene. The junction had 5 bases not matched to a gene; V was cut back by 3 bases and J by 3 bases.

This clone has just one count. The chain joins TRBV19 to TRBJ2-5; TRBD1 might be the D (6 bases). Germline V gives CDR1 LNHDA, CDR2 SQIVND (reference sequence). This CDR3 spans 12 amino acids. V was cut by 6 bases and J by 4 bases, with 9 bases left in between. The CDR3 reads CASSEQGETQYF. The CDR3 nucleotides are TGTGCCAGTAGCGAACAGGGAGAGACCCAGTACTTC. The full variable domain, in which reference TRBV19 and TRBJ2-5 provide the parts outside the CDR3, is DGGITQSPKYLFRKEGQNVTLSCEQNLNHDAMYWYRQDPGQGLRLIYYSQIVNDFQKGDIAEGYSVSREKKESFPLTVTSAQKNPTAFYLCASSEQGETQYFGPGTRLLVL.

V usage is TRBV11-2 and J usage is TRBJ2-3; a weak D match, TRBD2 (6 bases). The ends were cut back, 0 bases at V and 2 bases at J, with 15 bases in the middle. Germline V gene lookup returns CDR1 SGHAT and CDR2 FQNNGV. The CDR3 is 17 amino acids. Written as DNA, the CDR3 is TGTGCCAGCAGCTTAGATTCCGGGAGCATGATCACAGATACGCAGTATTTT. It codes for CASSLDSGSMITDTQYF.

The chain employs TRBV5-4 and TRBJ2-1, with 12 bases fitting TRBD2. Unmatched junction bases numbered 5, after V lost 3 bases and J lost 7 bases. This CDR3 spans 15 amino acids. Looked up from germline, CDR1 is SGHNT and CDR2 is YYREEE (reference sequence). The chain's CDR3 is CASSSSGRAGNEQFF. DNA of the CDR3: TGTGCCAGCAGCTCTAGCGGGAGGGCGGGGAATGAGCAGTTCTTC. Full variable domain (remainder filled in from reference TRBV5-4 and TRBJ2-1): ETGVTQSPTHLIKTRGQQVTLRCSSQSGHNTVSWYQQALGQGPQFIFQYYREEENGRGNFPPRFSGLQFPNYSSELNVNALELDDSALYLCASSSSGRAGNEQFFGPGTRLTVL.

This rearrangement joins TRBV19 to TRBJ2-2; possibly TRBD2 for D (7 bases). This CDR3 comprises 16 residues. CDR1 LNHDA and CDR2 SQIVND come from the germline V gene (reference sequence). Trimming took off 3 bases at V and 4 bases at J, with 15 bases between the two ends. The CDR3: CASSIPQGRGTGELFF. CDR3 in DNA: TGTGCCAGTAGTATTCCTCAGGGGAGGGGCACCGGGGAGCTGTTTTTT. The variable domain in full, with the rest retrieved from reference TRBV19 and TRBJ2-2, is DGGITQSPKYLFRKEGQNVTLSCEQNLNHDAMYWYRQDPGQGLRLIYYSQIVNDFQKGDIAEGYSVSREKKESFPLTVTSAQKNPTAFYLCASSIPQGRGTGELFFGEGSRLTVL.